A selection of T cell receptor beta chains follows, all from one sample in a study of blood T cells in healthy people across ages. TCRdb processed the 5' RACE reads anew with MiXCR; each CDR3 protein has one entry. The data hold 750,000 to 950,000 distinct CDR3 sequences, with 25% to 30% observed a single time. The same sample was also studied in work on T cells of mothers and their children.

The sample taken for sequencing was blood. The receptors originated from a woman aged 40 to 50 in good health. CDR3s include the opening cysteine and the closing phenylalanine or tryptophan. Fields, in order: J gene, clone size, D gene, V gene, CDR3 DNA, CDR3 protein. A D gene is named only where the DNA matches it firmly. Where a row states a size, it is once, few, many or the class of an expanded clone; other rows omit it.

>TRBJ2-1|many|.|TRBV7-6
TGTGCCAGCAGCCCAGCACTCGGGGCCCTCTTCTACAATGAGCAGTTCTTC
CASSPALGALFYNEQFF
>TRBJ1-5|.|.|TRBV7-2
TGTGCCAGCAGCTTGGACCGGGACACATATCAGCCCCAGCATTTT
CASSLDRDTYQPQHF
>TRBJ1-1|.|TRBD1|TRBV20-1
TGCAGTGCTACGACCTGGACAGGGAGAATGAACACTGAAGCTTTCTTT
CSATTWTGRMNTEAFF
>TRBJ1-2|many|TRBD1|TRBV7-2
TGTGCCAGCAGCCTCTACTCTGGGGGACAGGGGGCATCTGGCTACACCTTC
CASSLYSGGQGASGYTF
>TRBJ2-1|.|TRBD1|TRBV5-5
TGTGCCAGCAGCTACTACCAACAGGGGAATGAGCAGTTCTTC
CASSYYQQGNEQFF
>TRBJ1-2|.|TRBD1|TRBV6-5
TGTGCCAGCAGTGTCTCCGGGACAGACTATGACTACACCTTC
CASSVSGTDYDYTF
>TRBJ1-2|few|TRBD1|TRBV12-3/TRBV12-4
TGTGCCAGCAGGGCGGGACAGGGGACGAACTATGGCTACACCTTC
CASRAGQGTNYGYTF
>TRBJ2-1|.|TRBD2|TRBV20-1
TGCAGTGCTAGAAGACTAGCGGGGGGGAGCTCCTACAATGAGCAGTTCTTC
CSARRLAGGSSYNEQFF
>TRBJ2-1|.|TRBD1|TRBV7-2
TGTGCCAGCAGCCCAAAACCGGGACAGGGGTCCAATGAGCAGTTCTTC
CASSPKPGQGSNEQFF
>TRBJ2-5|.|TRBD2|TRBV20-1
TGCAGTGCTAGAGACCAAGCGGGGCTATACCAAGAGACCCAGTACTTC
CSARDQAGLYQETQYF
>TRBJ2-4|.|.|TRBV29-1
TGCAGCGTTGAAGGGGGACGTGGAGAGCAGTACTTC
CSVEGGRGEQYF
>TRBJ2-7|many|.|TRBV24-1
TGTGCCACCAGTGACCCGAGCTCCTACGAGCAGTACTTC
CATSDPSSYEQYF
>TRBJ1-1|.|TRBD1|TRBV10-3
TGTGCCATCAGTGCGGGACAGGGGGAAAGGTACACTGAAGCTTTCTTT
CAISAGQGERYTEAFF
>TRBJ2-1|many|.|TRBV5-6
TGTGCCAGCGACCGTGCGGGGCAGGGTTTGTCTGAGCAGTTCTTC
CASDRAGQGLSEQFF
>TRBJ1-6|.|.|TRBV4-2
TGTGCCAGCAGCCACCCGGGAGGAAAGGGTAATGATTCACCCCTCCACTTT
CASSHPGGKGNDSPLHF
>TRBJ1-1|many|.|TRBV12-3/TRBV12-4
TGTGCCAGCAGTTTAACAACCCTGAACACTGAAGCTTTCTTT
CASSLTTLNTEAFF
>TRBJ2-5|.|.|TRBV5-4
TGTGCCAGCAGCTTGTCCCTCCCGGGCCCGGCAAACGAAGAGACCCAGTACTTC
CASSLSLPGPANEETQYF
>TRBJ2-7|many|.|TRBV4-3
TGCGCCAGCAGCCAAGACCAGTCCTCCTACGAGCAGTACTTC
CASSQDQSSYEQYF
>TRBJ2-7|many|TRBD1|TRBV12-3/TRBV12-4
TGTGCCAGCACCTGGGACAGGAGCTCCTACGAGCAGTACTTC
CASTWDRSSYEQYF
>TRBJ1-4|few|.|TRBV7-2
TGTGCCAGCAGCCCGGGGGGAGGGGCTAATGAAAAACTGTTTTTT
CASSPGGGANEKLFF
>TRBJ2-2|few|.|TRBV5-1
TGCGCCAGCAGCTCTCGGGGAACGAACACCGGGGAGCTGTTTTTT
CASSSRGTNTGELFF
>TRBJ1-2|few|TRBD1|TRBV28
TGTGCCAGCACCCTTTTAGGGGACAGGGACGAGGGCTACACCTTC
CASTLLGDRDEGYTF
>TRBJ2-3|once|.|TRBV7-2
TGTGCCAGCAGCCGTTCGCCACGGGGTAGTGGAACGCAGTATTTT
CASSRSPRGSGTQYF
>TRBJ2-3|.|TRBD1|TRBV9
TGTGCCAGCAGCCCCCAAGGGGGACAGGGAACAGATACGCAGTATTTT
CASSPQGGQGTDTQYF
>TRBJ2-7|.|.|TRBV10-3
TGTGTCATCAGTGAACGGAGCAGCTCCTACGAGCAGTACTTC
CVISERSSSYEQYF
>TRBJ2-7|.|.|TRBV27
TGTGCCAGCAGTTGGGGATACGCGGGGTTCTACGAGCAGTACTTC
CASSWGYAGFYEQYF
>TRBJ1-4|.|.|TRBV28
TGTGCCAGCAGTGAAGGGAATGAAAAACTGTTTTTT
CASSEGNEKLFF
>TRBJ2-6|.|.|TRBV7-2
TGTGCCAGCGCAGGTTTTGTGTCTGGGGCCAACGTCCTGACTTTC
CASAGFVSGANVLTF
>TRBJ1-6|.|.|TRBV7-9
TGTGCCAGCAGCGCTACAATCGAGGGCTCCTATAATTCACCCCTCCACTTT
CASSATIEGSYNSPLHF
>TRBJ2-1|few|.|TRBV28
TGTGCCAGCAGTTTACCAGGGACCCCGAATTACAATGAGCAGTTCTTC
CASSLPGTPNYNEQFF
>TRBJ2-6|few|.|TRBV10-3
TGTGCCACCCCTGGGCCACCTATCTCTGGGGCCAACGTCCTGACTTTC
CATPGPPISGANVLTF
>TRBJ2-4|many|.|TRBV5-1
TGCGCCAGCAGCTTGGGCCCCCAGACCTTAGCCAAAAACATTCAGTACTTC
CASSLGPQTLAKNIQYF
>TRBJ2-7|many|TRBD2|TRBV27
TGTGCCAGCAGTATCGGACTAGCTGGCGAGCAGTACTTC
CASSIGLAGEQYF
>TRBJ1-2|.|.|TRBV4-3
TGCGCCAGCAGCCAAGATCTGGGGGGCAGGCTAGGCTACACCTTC
CASSQDLGGRLGYTF
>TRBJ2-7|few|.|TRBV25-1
TGTGCCAGCAGTTCCCGGGACATAACCTACGAGCAGTACTTC
CASSSRDITYEQYF
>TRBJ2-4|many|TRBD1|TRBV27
TGTGCCAGCAGTTTATCCCCGGACAGGGGGCTTAGTACCCTCAAAAACATTCAGTACTTC
CASSLSPDRGLSTLKNIQYF
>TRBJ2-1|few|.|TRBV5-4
TGTGCCGGCAGCTCGCAGGGTGTATACAATGAGCAGTTCTTC
CAGSSQGVYNEQFF
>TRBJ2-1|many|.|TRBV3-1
TGTGCCAGCAGCCAAGCGACGGGCCGCAATGAGCAGTTCTTC
CASSQATGRNEQFF
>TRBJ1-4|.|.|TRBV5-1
TGCGCCAGCAGCTATGCTGGGGGGGCGCGTGAGCGACTGTTTTTT
CASSYAGGARERLFF
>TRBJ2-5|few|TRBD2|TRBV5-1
TGCGCCAGCAGCTTGTTACTAGCGGGGGGGCCTATGATAGAGACCCAGTACTTC
CASSLLLAGGPMIETQYF
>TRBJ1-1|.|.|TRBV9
TGTGCCAGCAGCGTAAACCTGGGGGATGAAGCTTTCTTT
CASSVNLGDEAFF
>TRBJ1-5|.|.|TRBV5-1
TGCGCCAGCGAGGAGATTGGGCAGGGGAAGTATAGCAATCAGCCCCAGCATTTT
CASEEIGQGKYSNQPQHF
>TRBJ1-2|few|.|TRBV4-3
TGCGTCAGCAGCCAAGATTTGGGGAACTATGGCTACACCTTC
CVSSQDLGNYGYTF
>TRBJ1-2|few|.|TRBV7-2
TGTGCCAGCAGCTCATCAGGGAACGCTAACTATGGCTACACCTTC
CASSSSGNANYGYTF
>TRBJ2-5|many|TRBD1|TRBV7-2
TGTGCCAGCAGCTTGAGGGGGCGGCATGAGACCCAGTACTTC
CASSLRGRHETQYF
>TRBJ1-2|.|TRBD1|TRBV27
TGTGCCAGCACTCCGGATGCAGGGGGCGCGGTTAATGGCTACACCTTC
CASTPDAGGAVNGYTF
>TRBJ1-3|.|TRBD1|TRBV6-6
TGTGCCAGCAGCCAGGGACAGGGGATAGGAAACACCATATATTTT
CASSQGQGIGNTIYF
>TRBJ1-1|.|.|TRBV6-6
TGTGCCAGCAGCCCTCCGCAAAAGTGGAACACTGAAGCTTTCTTT
CASSPPQKWNTEAFF
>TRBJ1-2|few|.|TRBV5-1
TGCGCCAGCAGCTTGGAAAACAGGGTAGACTACACCTTC
CASSLENRVDYTF
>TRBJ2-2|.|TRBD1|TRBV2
TGTGCCAGCAGTCAGGACAGGGTCACGAACACCGGGGAGCTGTTTTTT
CASSQDRVTNTGELFF
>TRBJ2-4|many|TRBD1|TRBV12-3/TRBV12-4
TGTGCCAGCAGTTCCTTCGGACAGGGACGGGTTGTATCAAACATTCAGTACTTC
CASSSFGQGRVVSNIQYF
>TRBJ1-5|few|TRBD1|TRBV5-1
TGCGCCAGCAGCTTTGGGGACAGGGAGAGTCAGCCCCAGCATTTT
CASSFGDRESQPQHF
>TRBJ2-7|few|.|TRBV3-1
TGTGCCAGCAGCCAATTCCGGGACTCTCGATACGAGCAGTACTTC
CASSQFRDSRYEQYF
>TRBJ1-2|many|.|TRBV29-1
TGCAGCGTTAAAGGAGGGGAGCGTAACTATGGCTACACCTTC
CSVKGGERNYGYTF
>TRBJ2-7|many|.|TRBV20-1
TGCAGTGCTAGGGGGGGTTACTACGAGCAGTACTTC
CSARGGYYEQYF
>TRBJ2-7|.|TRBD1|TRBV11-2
TGCGCCAGCAGCTTACGAGGGGACAGCTCCTACAATGAGCAGTACTTC
CASSLRGDSSYNEQYF
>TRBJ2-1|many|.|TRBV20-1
TGCAGTGCGACAGCCTACAGTGGAAGCTACAATGAGCAGTTCTTC
CSATAYSGSYNEQFF